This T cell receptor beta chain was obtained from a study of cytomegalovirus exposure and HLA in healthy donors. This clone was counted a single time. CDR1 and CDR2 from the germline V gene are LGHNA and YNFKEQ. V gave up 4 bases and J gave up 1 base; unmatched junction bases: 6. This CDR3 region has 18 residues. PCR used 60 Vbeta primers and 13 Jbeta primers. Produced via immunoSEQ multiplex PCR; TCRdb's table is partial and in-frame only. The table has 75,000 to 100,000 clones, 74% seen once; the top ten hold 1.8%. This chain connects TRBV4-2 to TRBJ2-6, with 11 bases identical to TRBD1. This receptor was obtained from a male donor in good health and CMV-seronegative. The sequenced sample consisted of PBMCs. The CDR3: CASSRYGTGGSGANVLTF. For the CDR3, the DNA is TGTGCCAGCAGCCGGTACGGGACAGGGGGATCTGGGGCCAACGTCCTGACTTTC.